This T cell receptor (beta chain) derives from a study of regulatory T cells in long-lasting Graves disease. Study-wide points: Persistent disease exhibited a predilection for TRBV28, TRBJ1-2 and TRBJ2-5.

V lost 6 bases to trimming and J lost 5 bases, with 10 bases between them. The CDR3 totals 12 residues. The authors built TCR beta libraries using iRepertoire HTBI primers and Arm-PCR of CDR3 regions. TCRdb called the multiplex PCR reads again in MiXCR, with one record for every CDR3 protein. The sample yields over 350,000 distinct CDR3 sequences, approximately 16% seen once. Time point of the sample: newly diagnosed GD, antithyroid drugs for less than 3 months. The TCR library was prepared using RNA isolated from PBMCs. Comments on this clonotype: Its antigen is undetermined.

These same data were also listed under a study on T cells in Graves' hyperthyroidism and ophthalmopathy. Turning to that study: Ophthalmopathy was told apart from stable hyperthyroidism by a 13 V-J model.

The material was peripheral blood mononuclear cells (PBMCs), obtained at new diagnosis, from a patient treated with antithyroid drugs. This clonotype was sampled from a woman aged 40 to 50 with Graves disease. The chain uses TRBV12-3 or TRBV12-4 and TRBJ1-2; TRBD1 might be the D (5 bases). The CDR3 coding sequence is TGTGCCAGCAGCCATGACAGTTATGGCTACACCTTC. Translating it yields CASSHDSYGYTF.